This record covers a single T cell receptor beta chain. The antigen is undetermined. The data stem from a study of identifying expanded T cells in peripheral blood. During the collection period, no donor immune events like infections were recorded. Study results and limitations: About 1.2 clones differed between technical replicates, versus about 15 and 19 over time. Variance in clone template counts between roughly two-week samples significantly increased with total template count across all healthy donors.

Assay used: immunoSEQ multiplex PCR; TCRdb lists only in-frame clones, some missing. The sample carries 90,000 to 100,000 clones, roughly 87% recorded once. V gave up 1 base and J gave up 1 base; unmatched junction bases: 4. The CDR3 totals 16 residues. Germline V CDR1 and CDR2: SGHTA, FQGTGA. Sequencing was carried out using blood. The sequence was collected from a person between 18 and 75 years old in good health. The chain recombines TRBV7-3 with TRBJ2-1; TRBD1 matches 7 bases. The CDR3 DNA reads TGTGCCAGCAGCTTAAAGGCAGGGGGATCCTACAATGAGCAGTTCTTC. This encodes CASSLKAGGSYNEQFF. The full variable domain, with the rest looked up from reference TRBV7-3 and TRBJ2-1, is GAGVSQTPSNKVTEKGKYVELRCDPISGHTALYWYRQSLGQGPEFLIYFQGTGAADDSGLPNDRFFAVRPEGSVSTLKIQRTERGDSAVYLCASSLKAGGSYNEQFFGPGTRLTVL.